These 4 T cell receptor beta chains were all obtained from the same sample, sequenced in a study of T cell responses to AZD1222 COVID-19 vaccine. Assay: immunoSEQ multiplex PCR; the TCRdb copy retains only in-frame clones and omits some. The table has about 120,000 clones, around nine tenths seen once. The source was peripheral blood, collected on day 0 of AZD1222 vaccination. These receptors all stem from an adult in good health.

This clone was picked up one time. The V call is TRBV9, the J call TRBJ2-3; D gene uncertain. CDR1 SGDLS and CDR2 YYNGEE come from the germline V gene. The CDR3 contains 16 residues. V was trimmed by 0 bases and J by 3 bases, leaving 14 bases between them. The DNA for the CDR3 is TGTGCCAGCAGCGTAGGAAGCAGCTTGAAAACAGATACGCAGTATTTT. Its translation is CASSVGSSLKTDTQYF.

The chain has TRBV6-2 or TRBV6-3 and TRBJ1-5; D not certain. V was cut by 2 bases and J by 2 bases, with 7 bases left in between. The CDR3 consists of 14 residues. Germline V gene lookup returns CDR1 MNHEY and CDR2 SVGEGT. The CDR3 sequence is CASSYRAGNQPQHF. DNA of the CDR3: TGTGCCAGCAGTTACAGGGCTGGCAATCAGCCCCAGCATTTT.

The chain couples TRBV4-3 to TRBJ1-2; weak D call: TRBD1 (6 bases). V lost 1 base to trimming and J lost 8 bases, with 20 bases between them. Germline V CDR1 and CDR2: LGHNA, YSLEER. The CDR3 length is 16 residues. As DNA, the CDR3 is TGCGCCAGCAGCCAAGCTGTCACCCGGGGGGCCGGAGGCTACACCTTC. Translation gives CASSQAVTRGAGGYTF.

The rearrangement uses TRBV3-1 (or the pseudogene TRBV3-2) and TRBJ2-5; 10 bases agree with TRBD2. This CDR3 comprises 15 residues. The trim removed 4 bases at V and 4 bases at J, leaving 6 bases unmatched. Germline V gene sequence: CDR1 LGHDT, CDR2 YNNKEL (reference sequence). CDR3 sequence: CASSPSGGAGETQYF. The DNA of the CDR3 is TGTGCCAGCAGCCCCAGCGGGGGGGCTGGAGAGACCCAGTACTTC.